The clone carrying this T cell receptor beta chain appeared a single time. Repertoires were generated with immunoSEQ multiplex PCR, while TCRdb's copy carries only in-frame clones and drops some. The data show about 400,000 clones, around nine tenths seen once. The record originates from a study of blood T cell repertoires in COVID-19. The germline gives CDR1 SGHAT, CDR2 FQNNGV. V was pared by 5 bases and J by 8 bases, with 9 bases between. This CDR3 comprises 12 residues. The sequenced material came from peripheral blood. This TCR derives from a human donor in a cohort sampled during active COVID-19. The chain carries TRBV11-2 and TRBJ1-4, with D unresolved. The DNA for the CDR3 is TGTGCCAGCAGCCAACGGTTGGAAAAACTGTTTTTT. This gives the protein CASSQRLEKLFF.